The 17 T cell receptor beta chains given below trace back to one sample, sequenced in a study of cytomegalovirus exposure and HLA in healthy donors. With 60 Vbeta and 13 Jbeta primers, the PCR was carried out. Data came from immunoSEQ multiplex PCR; TCRdb stores just in-frame clones and leaves some out. The data contain around 180,000 clones, 65% to 90% of them singletons. Sequenced: PBMCs. All receptors derive from a girl aged 2 to 9 in good health and CMV-seropositive.

As DNA, the CDR3 is TGTGCCAGCAGCTGGAGATTTGGAGACACTGAAGCTTTCTTT. Residues: CASSWRFGDTEAFF. The chain recombines TRBV5-6 with TRBJ1-1; D is unresolved. This CDR3 is 14 amino acids long. CDR1 SGHDT and CDR2 YYEEEE come from the germline V gene. With 3 bases removed from V and 3 bases from J, the gap between germline ends came to 12 bases.

J is TRBJ1-6 and V is TRBV6-5, with D perhaps TRBD1 (6 bases). V dropped 4 bases and J dropped 7 bases, with 17 bases sitting between them. CDR1 is MNHEY and CDR2 is SVGAGI in the germline V gene. The CDR3 length is 16 residues. CDR3 sequence reads: CASSSDGQSPNSPLHF. In nucleotides, the CDR3 is TGTGCCAGCAGTTCCGACGGACAGTCCCCGAATTCACCCCTCCACTTT.

This chain connects TRBV5-1 to TRBJ2-3; 11 bases match TRBD2. The ends lost 4 bases at V and 4 bases at J; junction bases unmatched: 8. Germline CDR1 SGHRS, CDR2 YFSETQ. The CDR3 spans 16 residues. CDR3 protein: CASSLGTSGDADTQYF. In DNA form, the CDR3 reads TGCGCCAGCAGCCTAGGGACTAGCGGAGACGCAGATACGCAGTATTTT.

This chain joins TRBV7-9 and TRBJ2-6; TRBD1 might be the D (6 bases). V shed 5 bases and J shed 2 bases, with 19 bases lying between them. The CDR3 is 18 amino acids. CDR1 is SEHNR, CDR2 FQNEAQ, per germline (reference sequence). This chain's CDR3 is CASSPPNRDTAGANVLTF. CDR3 sequence (DNA): TGTGCCAGCAGCCCGCCGAACAGGGACACAGCTGGGGCCAACGTCCTGACTTTC.

This clone was picked up one time. The chain is built from TRBV2 and TRBJ1-2; 11 bases line up with TRBD1. The germline V gene encodes CDR1 SNHLY and CDR2 FYNNEI. Trimming at V came to 7 bases and at J to 4 bases, leaving 5 bases not matched to a gene. This CDR3 is 14 amino acids long. The CDR3 here is CASKGQGGIYGYTF. CDR3 sequence (DNA): TGTGCCAGCAAGGGACAGGGGGGAATCTATGGCTACACCTTC.

The V gene is TRBV27, the J gene TRBJ1-1; TRBD1 aligns across 7 bases. Germline V CDR1 and CDR2: MNHEY, SMNVEV (reference sequence). With V trimmed by 6 bases and J by 6 bases, 4 bases remained unmatched. CDR3 size: 12 residues. The CDR3 coding sequence is TGTGCCAGCAGGGGACAGTTGGCTGAAGCTTTCTTT. Amino acid sequence: CASRGQLAEAFF.

The rearrangement links TRBV20-1 to TRBJ2-1; maybe TRBD2 (5 bases). The V and J ends lost 7 bases and 5 bases respectively, with 9 bases between them. The CDR3 is 11 residues long. Germline V CDR1 and CDR2: DFQATT, SNEGSKA (reference sequence). CDR3 residues: CSGNGNNEQFF. Here the CDR3 DNA reads TGCAGTGGGAACGGGAACAATGAGCAGTTCTTC.

The V and J genes are TRBV19 and TRBJ2-7; D perhaps matches TRBD1 (5 bases). Trimming took off 9 bases at V and 5 bases at J, with 20 bases between the two ends. CDR3 size: 14 residues. Looked up from germline, CDR1 is LNHDA and CDR2 is SQIVND (reference sequence). CDR3 residues: CASRSDQGLHEQYF. The CDR3 DNA follows: TGTGCCAGCAGATCTGATCAGGGTCTCCACGAGCAGTACTTC.

This chain links TRBV4-1 with TRBJ2-5; the match to TRBD2 covers 13 bases. The trim removed 4 bases at V and 2 bases at J, leaving 13 bases unmatched. Germline CDR1 MGHRA, CDR2 YSYEKL. There are 19 residues in the CDR3. Here the CDR3 reads CASSPRLAGGARGQETQYF. As DNA, the CDR3 is TGCGCCAGCAGCCCCAGACTAGCGGGAGGTGCTCGGGGTCAAGAGACCCAGTACTTC.

J is TRBJ2-2 and V is TRBV5-4; 7 bases agree with TRBD1. The J segment lost 3 bases and the V segment lost 4 bases, leaving 9 bases of the junction unmatched. The germline V gene has CDR1 SGHNT and CDR2 YYREEE (reference sequence). The CDR3 loop spans 16 amino acids. CDR3 nucleotides: TGTGCCAGCAGCAGGTACAGGGGTACTGACACCGGGGAGCTGTTTTTT. This gives the protein CASSRYRGTDTGELFF.

The chain uses TRBV25-1 and TRBJ1-4; D is possibly TRBD1 (5 bases). CDR3 length: 15 amino acids. CDR1 is MGHDK, CDR2 SYGVNS, per germline. Trimming took off 6 bases at V and 5 bases at J, with 16 bases between the two ends. CDR3 protein: CASSAGGWGNEKLFF. In DNA form, the CDR3 reads TGTGCCAGCAGCGCGGGGGGGTGGGGGAATGAAAAACTGTTTTTT.

The chain links TRBV5-4 to TRBJ2-2; maybe TRBD1 (5 bases). V lost 0 bases and J 0 bases, leaving 9 bases between the germline ends. CDR3 length: 16 amino acids. From germline, CDR1 is SGHNT and CDR2 YYREEE (reference sequence). CDR3 amino acids: CASSLGGVSNTGELFF. The DNA for the CDR3 is TGTGCCAGCAGCTTGGGGGGCGTCTCGAACACCGGGGAGCTGTTTTTT.

The chain recombines TRBV2 with TRBJ1-6; 7 bases align to TRBD1. Germline CDR1 is SNHLY and CDR2 is FYNNEI. Trimming cost V 9 bases and J 10 bases; bases outside gene matches: 6. The CDR3 totals 12 residues. CDR3 sequence: CAREGAGSPLHF. The CDR3 DNA reads as TGTGCCAGGGAGGGGGCTGGGTCACCCCTCCACTTT.

The chain has TRBV30 and TRBJ2-5, with a possible D match to TRBD2 (6 bases). The tail of the sequence fits TRBJ2-7 better, so the J call may be wrong. In germline, CDR1 is GTSNPN, CDR2 SVGIG (reference sequence). The CDR3 has 15 residues. The CDR3 here is CAWSVRASVFHEQYF. CDR3 nucleotide sequence: TGTGCCTGGAGTGTACGGGCTAGCGTCTTCCACGAGCAGTACTTC.

This chain uses TRBV13 with TRBJ2-1; 7 nucleotides agree with TRBD1. The CDR3 runs to 13 residues. After removal of 6 bases from V and 6 bases from J, the junction contained 5 bases not matched to a gene. Germline V gene data show CDR1 as PRHDT and CDR2 as FYEKMQ (reference sequence). CDR3 coding DNA: TGTGCCAGCAGGAGACAGGGAATCAATGAGCAGTTCTTC. Its protein product is CASRRQGINEQFF.

This rearrangement joins TRBV10-3 to TRBJ2-1; 8 positions match TRBD1. This CDR3 contains 17 residues. V was clipped by 2 bases and J by 0 bases; unmatched bases: 6. CDR1 is ENHRY, CDR2 SYGVKD, per germline. CDR3 sequence reads: CAISEPTGVTSYNEQFF. The CDR3, as DNA: TGTGCCATCAGTGAGCCGACAGGGGTCACCTCCTACAATGAGCAGTTCTTC.

The rearrangement uses TRBV9 and TRBJ2-1; D is ambiguous. Germline V gene lookup returns CDR1 SGDLS and CDR2 YYNGEE. V lost 4 bases, J lost 0 bases, and 14 bases lay in between. This CDR3 has 16 residues. The DNA of the CDR3 is TGTGCCAGCAGCTCGAGACGGGTGAGCTCCTACAATGAGCAGTTCTTC. Translation: CASSSRRVSSYNEQFF.